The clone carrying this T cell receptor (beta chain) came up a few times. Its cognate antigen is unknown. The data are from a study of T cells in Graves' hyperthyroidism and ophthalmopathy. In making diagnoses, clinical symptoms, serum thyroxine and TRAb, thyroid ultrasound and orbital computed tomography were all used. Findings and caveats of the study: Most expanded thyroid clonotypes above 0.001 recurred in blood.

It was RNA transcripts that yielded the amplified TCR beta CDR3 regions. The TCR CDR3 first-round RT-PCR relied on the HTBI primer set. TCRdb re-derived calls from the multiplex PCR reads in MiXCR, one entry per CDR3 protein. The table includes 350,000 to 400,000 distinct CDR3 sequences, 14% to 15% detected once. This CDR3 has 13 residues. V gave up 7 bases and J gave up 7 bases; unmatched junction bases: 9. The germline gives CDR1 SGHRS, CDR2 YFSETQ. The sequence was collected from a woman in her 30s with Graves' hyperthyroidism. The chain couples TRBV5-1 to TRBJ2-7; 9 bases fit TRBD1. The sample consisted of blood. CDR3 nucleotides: TGCGCCAGCCGAGGGGACAGGGCGGGGGAGCAGTACTTC. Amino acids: CASRGDRAGEQYF.